The 25 T cell receptor delta chains given below trace back to one sample, sequenced in a study of DNA immune sequencing with unique molecular identifiers (dated by TCRdb to the early 2020s). Libraries were prepared through multiplex PCR. The run used an Illumina MiniSeq. A 32-plex assay amplified the genomic DNA, with primers for all 8 TRDV and 4 TRDJ genes spanning the CDR3. A 12-nucleotide UMI was added during 3 barcoding PCR cycles, followed by a second PCR with Illumina adapter primers. TCRdb called clones afresh from the public reads with CATT; identical DNA rows were later merged. Here the sample has around 5,200 delta-chain clones; 11% occur a single time. The ten largest clones represent approximately 50% of the sample. Sequencing was carried out using gamma-delta T cells enriched from blood buffy coat, or unenriched PBMCs (not recorded which). The receptors originated from a human donor in good health.

This clone is medium-sized by share. Other nucleotide sequences in the sample specify the same CDR3. The genes are TRDV3 and TRDJ1, with 8 nucleotides matching TRDD3. The germline gives CDR1 TVYSNPD, CDR2 GDNSRS (reference sequence). The CDR3 is 16 amino acids. V lost 5 bases, J lost 0 bases, and 14 bases stayed unmatched. The CDR3 loop reads CALGLGDSIYTDKLIF. DNA for the CDR3: TGTGCCCTGGGTCTGGGGGACTCGATATACACCGATAAACTCATCTTT.

This clone was observed a handful of times. This likely came from a read error, as a far larger clone is one base away. Different DNA sequences within this sample yield the same CDR3. The V and J genes are TRDV2 and TRDJ3, with D possibly TRDD3 on 6 matching bases. V was cut by 2 bases and J by 0 bases, with 13 bases left in between. Per germline, CDR1 GEAIGNYY and CDR2 EKD. CDR3 length equals 18 residues. CDR3 region: CACDKILGSSWDTRQMFF. For the CDR3, the DNA is TGTGCCTGTGACAAAATACTGGGAAGCTCCTGGGACACCCGACAGATGTTTTTC.

This clone has at least ten counts. J is TRDJ1 and V is TRDV1; 13 bases align to TRDD3. The J gene, not given by TCRdb, was assigned here from a germline match of the nucleotide sequence. Losses at the gene ends were 0 bases for V and 0 bases for J; bases not matched to a gene: 22. CDR1 and CDR2 from the germline V gene are TSWWSYY and QGS. The CDR3 is made up of 24 amino acids. CDR3 DNA sequence: TGTGCTCTTGGGGAACTTGGGTCTTCTAATAGCCTACTGGGGGATACGCTTCACACCGATAAACTCATCTTT. This codes for CALGELGSSNSLLGDTLHTDKLIF.

The table lists this clone with a few counts. This may be a read error: a much more frequent sequence differs by one nucleotide. The sample contains more than one DNA sequence encoding this CDR3. Here the CDR3 reads CAFWGTPVLGDTPTYTDKLIF. In DNA, the CDR3 is TGTGCCTTTTGGGGTACGCCTGTACTGGGGGATACACCTACGTATACCGATAAACTCATCTTT. This chain joins TRDV3 and TRDJ1; 12 bases align to TRDD3. The germline V gene encodes CDR1 TVYSNPD and CDR2 GDNSRS (reference sequence). With 2 bases clipped from V and 2 bases from J, the junction kept 24 bases outside the gene matches. The CDR3 contains 21 residues.

This clone has a handful of counts. A far larger clone is off by one base, so a read error is likely. Other DNA variants within this sample encode the same CDR3. This chain joins TRDV2 and TRDJ1; TRDD3 agrees at 11 bases. This CDR3 is 17 amino acids long. Losses at the gene ends were 1 base for V and 2 bases for J; bases not matched to a gene: 8. In germline, CDR1 is GEAIGNYY, CDR2 EKD. The CDR3 nucleotides read TGTGCCTGTGACACAGTTGGGGGATACGCTGGGACCGATAAACTCATCTTT. Translated: CACDTVGGYAGTDKLIF.

This clone was seen a few times. V and J are TRDV1 and TRDJ1; 9 nucleotides line up with TRDD3. Germline CDR1 and CDR2: TSWWSYY and QGS. There are 22 residues in the CDR3. J lost 0 bases, V lost 2 bases, and 22 bases had no gene match. CDR3 in DNA: TGTGCTCTTGGGGAAAAGATCCCTACGTTAGGGGGATACTACCAGTACACCGATAAACTCATCTTT. Protein: CALGEKIPTLGGYYQYTDKLIF.

There are a few counts of this clone. For this DNA, TCRdb reports the protein of a much larger clone, which diverges at residue 4, most likely from a read error; the protein presented here is translated directly from the DNA. CDR3 sequence: CACGLLGTDTDKLIF. CDR3 coding DNA: TGTGCCTGTGGCCTACTGGGGACAGACACCGATAAACTCATCTTT. This chain links TRDV2 with TRDJ1; 7 bases agree with TRDD3. V was pared by 5 bases and J by 0 bases, with 8 bases of the junction left unmatched. Germline CDR1 GEAIGNYY, CDR2 EKD. This CDR3 contains 15 residues.

This clone was seen only once. TCRdb shows a much larger clone's protein in place of this DNA's translation, and the two differ at residue 11, likely through a read error; the protein shown is translated from the DNA. The gene calls are TRAV29/DV5 and TRDJ1, with D tentatively TRDD2 or TRDD3 (9 bases each). TCRdb does not report a J gene; here it was assigned by matching the DNA to germline references. The CDR3 sequence is 22 residues long. Trimming cost V 0 bases and J 4 bases, with 37 bases left between them. Germline V gives CDR1 NSMFDY, CDR2 ISSIKDK. CDR3 loop: CAASAPSYRRELGDRAFDKLIF. The CDR3 nucleotides read TGTGCAGCAAGCGCGCCTTCCTACAGAAGAGAACTGGGGGACCGAGCTTTCGATAAACTCATCTTT.

Worth noting for this clone: It is likely a read error: a sequence one base away is far more abundant. Other DNA sequences of this sample code for an identical CDR3. J is TRDJ1 and V is TRDV2; 7 bases align to TRDD2. Germline V lookup: CDR1 GEAIGNYY, CDR2 EKD. The ends lost 0 bases at V and 3 bases at J; junction bases unmatched: 15. The CDR3 contains 18 residues. CDR3: CACDTVPTALAVSDKLIF. CDR3 sequence (DNA): TGTGCCTGTGACACCGTTCCTACTGCATTGGCAGTTTCCGATAAACTCATCTTT.

This chain joins TRDV2 and TRDJ1; 7 bases are shared with TRDD3. CDR3 length equals 17 residues. CDR1 GEAIGNYY and CDR2 EKD come from the germline V gene. Germline trimming cut 6 bases from V and 4 bases from J; bases unmatched to any gene: 19. For the CDR3, the DNA is TGTGCCTGTAGGACTACGAGGTTGGGGGAAATCGTCGATAAACTCATCTTT. It yields the protein CACRTTRLGEIVDKLIF.

A word on this clone: TCRdb records a much larger clone's protein for this DNA, with a difference at residue 14 that likely arises from a read error; the protein given is the translation of the DNA. The V call is TRDV2, the J call TRDJ1; TRDD3 agrees at 8 bases. This CDR3 has 20 residues. V shed 0 bases and J 1 base; nucleotides not matched to a gene: 18. Per the germline V gene, CDR1 is GEAIGNYY and CDR2 is EKD. The CDR3 nucleotides are TGTGCCTGTGACACCCTGAGGGTTTCTGGGGGACACGAGTGCACCGATAAACTCATCTTT. Translation gives CACDTLRVSGGHECTDKLIF.

For this clone: A far larger clone is off by one base, so a read error is likely. Other DNA sequences in the same sample also yield this CDR3. The chain uses TRDV2 and TRDJ1, with 11 bases matching TRDD3. CDR1 and CDR2 from the germline V gene are GEAIGNYY and EKD. The length of the CDR3 is 15 residues. Losses at the gene ends were 3 bases for V and 5 bases for J; bases not matched to a gene: 7. In nucleotides, the CDR3 is TGTGCCTGTGACCCACTGGGGGATAAATCGGATAAACTCATCTTT. It encodes CACDPLGDKSDKLIF.

This clone was counted many times. J is TRDJ1 and V is TRAV38-2/DV8; 11 nucleotides line up with TRDD3. The ends lost 2 bases at V and 0 bases at J; junction bases unmatched: 18. CDR1 is TSESDYY and CDR2 is QEAYKQQN in the germline V gene. CDR3 length equals 21 residues. The CDR3 DNA reads as TGTGCTTATAGGAGGGCGGCCTTCCTACTGGGGGATAGAAGGCACACCGATAAACTCATCTTT. It codes for CAYRRAAFLLGDRRHTDKLIF.

The CDR3 sequence is CALGEQPLNGVYTDKLIF. The CDR3 DNA reads TGTGCTCTTGGGGAACAACCGTTGAATGGAGTGTACACCGATAAACTCATCTTT. The V gene remains uncalled, whereas the J gene is TRDJ1; the table's D call of TRDD3 was not tested on the DNA. This CDR3 has 18 amino acids.

CDR3 protein: CALGDRAPPTQGGQYTDKLIF. CDR3 in DNA: TGTGCTCTTGGGGACAGGGCGCCTCCTACTCAAGGGGGACAATACACCGATAAACTCATCTTT. V gene TRDV1 combines with J gene TRDJ1; the D gene could be TRDD2 or TRDD3 (6 bases each). TCRdb lists no J gene, so it was determined here by aligning the DNA to germline. This CDR3 region has 21 residues. CDR1 TSWWSYY and CDR2 QGS come from the germline V gene. V lost 3 bases, J lost 0 bases, and 29 bases lay in between.

Of note for this clone: A far more abundant clone sits one base away, making this likely a read error. Within the sample, other DNA sequences also encode this same CDR3. The chain carries TRDV2 and TRDJ1; D call uncertain. This CDR3 comprises 15 residues. Trimming shortened V by 0 bases and J by 0 bases, and 10 bases separated the two germline ends. CDR1 and CDR2 from the germline V gene are GEAIGNYY and EKD. CDR3 sequence (DNA): TGTGCCTGTGACACCGTAGGTGAGTACACCGATAAACTCATCTTT. Residues: CACDTVGEYTDKLIF.

There is no V gene call, and the J gene is TRDJ1; the table assigns TRDD3, which was not confirmed against the DNA. This CDR3 contains 19 residues. The CDR3 DNA reads as TGTGCTCTTGGGGAACCGGCCTTCCTAGACGGGTACAGAAGGAGTAAACTCATCTTT. It encodes CALGEPAFLDGYRRSKLIF.

Regarding this clone: Being one base from a much bigger clone, this may be a read error. For the J gene the call is TRDJ1; the V gene lacks a call; the table names TRDD3, a call not compared with the DNA. The CDR3 extends over 21 amino acids. The CDR3 sequence is CASDPLLTGGYAGEYTDKLIF. For the CDR3, the DNA is TGTGCCAGTGACCCATTATTAACTGGGGGATACGCCGGGGAGTACACCGATAAACTCATCTTT.

This clone appeared a few times. With a much larger clone just one base away, this may be a read error. The rearrangement links TRDV2 to TRDJ1; D is undetermined. Germline lookup yields CDR1 GEAIGNYY and CDR2 EKD. This CDR3 spans 14 amino acids. The CDR3 spells CASDTVGATDKLIF. CDR3 sequence (DNA): TGTGCCAGTGACACCGTCGGGGCGACCGATAAACTCATCTTT.

This clone was seen a handful of times. The protein given by TCRdb reflects a much larger clone and differs at residue 5 from this DNA's translation, likely from a read error; the protein shown is the DNA's translation. V is TRDV2 and J is TRDJ1; 7 positions agree with TRDD3. Germline assignment: CDR1 GEAIGNYY and CDR2 EKD. V lost 3 bases, J lost 4 bases, and 19 bases stayed unmatched. The CDR3 runs to 18 residues. CDR3 in DNA: TGTGCCTGTGACGCCGGCCGTACTGGCGGATACGTAGGCGATAAACTCATCTTT. Its translation is CACDAGRTGGYVGDKLIF.

This chain joins TRDV1 and TRDJ4; 10 bases are shared with TRDD3. From germline, CDR1 is TSWWSYY and CDR2 QGS. The CDR3 covers 18 residues. V shed 3 bases, J shed 0 bases, and the junction held 13 bases outside the gene matches. The CDR3 here is CALGEFEFGGYRARPLIF. CDR3 nucleotides: TGTGCTCTTGGGGAGTTCGAATTTGGGGGATACCGGGCCAGACCCCTGATCTTT.

This clone was observed many times. The protein given by TCRdb reflects a much larger clone and differs at residue 3 from this DNA's translation, likely from a read error; the protein shown is the DNA's translation. This chain connects TRDV2 to TRDJ1; 11 bases are shared with TRDD3. Trimming at V came to 8 bases and at J to 4 bases, leaving 11 bases not matched to a gene. Germline-derived CDR1 and CDR2 are GEAIGNYY and EKD. This CDR3 spans 15 amino acids. DNA for the CDR3: TGTGCCTATGCCCAACTGGGGGATAGGGACGATAAACTCATCTTT. This sequence encodes CAYAQLGDRDDKLIF.

As to this clone: This DNA's translation and the protein TCRdb lists, from a much larger clone, do not match at residue 11, likely due to a read error; the protein shown is translated from the DNA. The CDR3 reads CACDTVGSYTGKLIF. The CDR3 nucleotides read TGTGCCTGTGACACCGTAGGGAGTTACACCGGTAAACTCATCTTT. The chain is built from TRDV2 and TRDJ1; D unclear. The CDR3 is 15 residues long. The V gene's germline CDR1 is GEAIGNYY and CDR2 EKD.

With respect to this clone: The likely explanation is a read error, given a far larger clone one base away. In the same sample, other DNA sequences code for this CDR3. The chain has TRDV2 and TRDJ1; 9 nucleotides line up with TRDD3. In germline, CDR1 is GEAIGNYY, CDR2 EKD. The CDR3 has 19 residues. The CDR3 nucleotides read TGTGCCTGTGACACCTTGTCTTTACTGGGGGAAGAGTACACTGATAAACTCATCTTT. Translated, it gives CACDTLSLLGEEYTDKLIF.

For this clone: Within the sample, other DNA sequences also encode this same CDR3. V gene TRDV1 combines with J gene TRDJ1; the match to TRDD3 covers 13 bases. Since TCRdb gives no J gene, matching the DNA to germline was used here to assign it. The CDR3 extends over 33 amino acids. The ends lost 6 bases at V and 3 bases at J; junction bases unmatched: 58. Germline CDR1 reads TSWWSYY; CDR2 reads QGS. CDR3 amino acids: CALGGVLDSMGLDDVFHCAFSTGGYAPADKLIF. CDR3 sequence (DNA): TGTGCTCTTGGTGGGGTTCTCGACTCCATGGGCCTGGATGATGTGTTTCATTGTGCCTTCTCGACTGGGGGATACGCCCCGGCCGATAAACTCATCTTT.